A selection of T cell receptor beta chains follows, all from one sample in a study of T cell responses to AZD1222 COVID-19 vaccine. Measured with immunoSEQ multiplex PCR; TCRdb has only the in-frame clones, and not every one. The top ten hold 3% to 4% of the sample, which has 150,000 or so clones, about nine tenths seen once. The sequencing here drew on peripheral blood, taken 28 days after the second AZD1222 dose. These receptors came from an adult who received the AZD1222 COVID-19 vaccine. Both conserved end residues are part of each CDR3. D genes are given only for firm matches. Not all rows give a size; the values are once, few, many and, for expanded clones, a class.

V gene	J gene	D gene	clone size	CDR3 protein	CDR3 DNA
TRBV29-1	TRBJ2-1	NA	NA	CSGANNGQFF	TGCAGCGGCGCAAATAATGGGCAGTTCTTC
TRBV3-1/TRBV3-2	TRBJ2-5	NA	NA	CASSPGHQETQYF	TGTGCCAGCAGCCCGGGACACCAAGAGACCCAGTACTTC
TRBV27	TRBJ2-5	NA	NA	CASSFGGTGTETQYF	TGTGCCAGCAGTTTCGGGGGAACAGGGACAGAGACCCAGTACTTC
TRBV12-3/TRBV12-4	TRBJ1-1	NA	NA	CASSFVNTEAFF	TGTGCCAGCAGTTTTGTGAACACTGAAGCTTTCTTT
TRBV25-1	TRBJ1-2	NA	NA	CASSEGAGTNYGYTF	TGTGCCAGCAGTGAAGGGGCAGGAACAAACTATGGCTACACCTTC
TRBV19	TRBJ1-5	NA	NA	CASKFGNQPQHF	TGTGCCAGTAAATTCGGGAATCAGCCCCAGCATTTT
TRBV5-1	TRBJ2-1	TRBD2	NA	CASSLDPGTRVNNEQFF	TGCGCCAGCAGCCTAGACCCTGGGACTAGAGTCAACAATGAGCAGTTCTTC
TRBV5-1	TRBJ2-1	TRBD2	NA	CASSMTLAGGRGEQFF	TGCGCCAGCAGCATGACTCTAGCGGGGGGGCGAGGTGAGCAGTTCTTC
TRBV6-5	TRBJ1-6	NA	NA	CASSYSSGANSPLHF	TGTGCCAGCAGTTACTCGAGCGGTGCTAATTCACCCCTCCACTTT
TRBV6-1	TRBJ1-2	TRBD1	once	CASSGLPGQGSYGYTF	TGTGCCAGCAGTGGCCTCCCGGGACAGGGGTCATATGGCTACACCTTC
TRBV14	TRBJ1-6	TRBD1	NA	CASSQGGQGSPLHF	TGTGCCAGCAGCCAAGGGGGACAGGGTTCACCCCTCCACTTT